This passage covers 19 T cell receptor beta chains from one sample sequenced in a study of cytomegalovirus exposure and HLA in healthy donors. PCR employed 60 Vbeta and 13 Jbeta primers. Sequencing was performed with immunoSEQ multiplex PCR; in TCRdb, only in-frame clones are kept and a portion is missing. The table shows tens of thousands of clones, with 60% to 80% occurring only once. The sample was PBMCs. Source of these receptors: a woman aged 40-49 years in good health and CMV-seronegative.

The CDR3 DNA follows: TGTGCCAGCAGTGAGGACAGCTCCTATGGCTACACCTTC. This gives the protein CASSEDSSYGYTF. The chain is built from TRBV6-1 and TRBJ1-2, with D maybe TRBD1 (6 bases). CDR3 length equals 13 residues. Trimming shortened V by 3 bases and J by 4 bases, and 9 bases separated the two germline ends. Per germline, CDR1 MNHNS and CDR2 SASEGT.

The chain combines TRBV5-1 with TRBJ2-1; D is undetermined. Germline V CDR1 and CDR2: SGHRS, YFSETQ. The CDR3 runs to 13 residues. Deletions cut 4 bases from V and 8 bases from J, with 13 bases between. CDR3 sequence: CASSLDATYEQFF. The CDR3 DNA follows: TGCGCCAGCAGCCTGGACGCGACATATGAGCAGTTCTTC.

The chain carries TRBV6-6 and TRBJ2-1, with D perhaps TRBD1 (6 bases). Per the germline V gene, CDR1 is MNHNY and CDR2 is SVGAGI (reference sequence). This CDR3 is built from 13 residues. Trimming cost V 6 bases and J 4 bases, with 10 bases left between them. As DNA, the CDR3 is TGTGCCAGCAGAGGACAGTCTTACAATGAGCAGTTCTTC. Translated, it gives CASRGQSYNEQFF.

The chain joins TRBV7-9 to TRBJ2-3; weak D call: TRBD2 (6 bases). The V gene's germline CDR1 is SEHNR and CDR2 FQNEAQ (reference sequence). Trimming stripped 3 bases from V and 2 bases from J, with 15 bases between. The CDR3 contains 16 residues. CDR3 amino acids: CASSFSRGTPTDTQYF. The CDR3, as DNA: TGTGCCAGCAGCTTTTCGCGGGGCACCCCCACAGATACGCAGTATTTT.

The V and J genes are TRBV6-6 and TRBJ2-3; 7 positions match TRBD1. With V trimmed by 4 bases and J by 0 bases, 1 base remained unmatched. CDR3 length: 14 amino acids. Germline CDR1 and CDR2: MNHNY and SVGAGI (reference sequence). The CDR3 bases are TGTGCCAGCAGTTCGGGACAGAGCACAGATACGCAGTATTTT. This sequence encodes CASSSGQSTDTQYF.

The V gene is TRBV6-1, the J gene TRBJ2-3; D remains ambiguous. The CDR3 has 14 residues. Trimming shortened V by 5 bases and J by 0 bases, and 9 bases separated the two germline ends. In germline, CDR1 is MNHNS, CDR2 SASEGT. CDR3 nucleotides: TGTGCCAGCAGTTTGTTGACTAGCACAGATACGCAGTATTTT. Translating gives CASSLLTSTDTQYF.

This clone appeared a single time. This chain uses TRBV30 with TRBJ1-6; D might be TRBD1 (5 bases). Germline CDR1 and CDR2: GTSNPN and SVGIG (reference sequence). This CDR3 is 15 amino acids long. The V end lost 5 bases, the J end lost 9 bases, and 20 bases lay between the germline ends. CDR3 sequence (DNA): TGTGCCTGGGCCGGGGGGGAGCAAGGGAGTTCACCCCTCCACTTT. This encodes CAWAGGEQGSSPLHF.

The chain links TRBV18 to TRBJ1-2; no firm D call. The CDR3 length is 14 residues. The germline CDR1 and CDR2 sequences are KGHSH and LQKENI. Trimming pared 4 bases from V and 3 bases from J, leaving 12 bases between. CDR3 sequence reads: CASSLPDNYYGYTF. The CDR3, as DNA: TGTGCCAGCTCACTACCCGACAACTACTATGGCTACACCTTC.

The chain recombines TRBV7-8 with TRBJ1-5, with D tentatively TRBD1 (6 bases). V lost 5 bases and J lost 0, with 14 bases in between. The CDR3 is 16 amino acids. Germline CDR1 SGHVS, CDR2 FQNEAQ. CDR3 loop: CASSTGTRVSNQPQHF. CDR3 coding DNA: TGTGCCAGCAGCACCGGGACACGAGTTAGCAATCAGCCCCAGCATTTT.

The chain employs TRBV7-6 and TRBJ2-2; TRBD1 aligns across 9 bases. The germline V gene encodes CDR1 SGHVS and CDR2 FNYEAQ. V lost 7 bases, J lost 0 bases, and 6 bases stayed unmatched. This CDR3 has 16 residues. CDR3 protein: CASTQQGATNTGELFF. CDR3 nucleotides: TGTGCCAGCACCCAACAGGGGGCTACGAACACCGGGGAGCTGTTTTTT.

The CDR3 nucleotides are TGTGCCAGCAGCGTAGACAGGGATCAGCCCCAGCATTTT. The encoded protein is CASSVDRDQPQHF. This chain joins TRBV9 and TRBJ1-5; a weak D match, TRBD1 (6 bases). The germline V gene has CDR1 SGDLS and CDR2 YYNGEE. This CDR3 has 13 amino acids. V lost 0 bases, J lost 5 bases, and 6 bases lay in between.

This chain links TRBV7-2 with TRBJ1-5; possible D gene TRBD1, 6 bases. This CDR3 has 14 amino acids. From germline, CDR1 is SGHTA and CDR2 FQGNSA. V gave up 1 base and J gave up 7 bases, with 11 bases separating them. CDR3 residues: CASSLDGGRQPQHF. Written as DNA, the CDR3 is TGTGCCAGCAGCTTAGACGGGGGGCGACAGCCCCAGCATTTT.

The V call is TRBV4-2, the J call TRBJ1-5, with D perhaps TRBD1 (5 bases). Germline values: CDR1 LGHNA, CDR2 YNFKEQ. V was clipped by 4 bases and J by 2 bases, with 15 bases between them. The CDR3 loop spans 16 amino acids. CDR3 sequence: CASSLVGGRGNQPQHF. CDR3 DNA sequence: TGTGCCAGCAGCCTAGTGGGGGGAAGGGGCAATCAGCCCCAGCATTTT.

V gene TRBV5-1 combines with J gene TRBJ2-2, with D unclear. The CDR3 has 14 amino acids. Germline V gene sequence: CDR1 SGHRS, CDR2 YFSETQ. V dropped 1 base and J dropped 4 bases, with 8 bases sitting between them. This CDR3 reads CASSLPSSTGELFF. CDR3 in DNA: TGCGCCAGCAGCTTGCCCTCGAGCACCGGGGAGCTGTTTTTT.

This chain uses TRBV9 with TRBJ1-2, with a possible D match to TRBD1 (6 bases). CDR3 length: 13 residues. The V and J ends lost 3 bases and 13 bases respectively, with 19 bases between them. Germline lookup yields CDR1 SGDLS and CDR2 YYNGEE. The CDR3 region is CASSARGGAGFTF. CDR3 nucleotide sequence: TGTGCCAGCAGCGCCCGGGGGGGGGCAGGGTTCACCTTC. Together with reference TRBV9 and TRBJ1-2, the CDR3 gives the full variable domain: DSGVTQTPKHLITATGQRVTLRCSPRSGDLSVYWYQQSLDQGLQFLIQYYNGEERAKGNILERFSAQQFPDLHSELNLSSLELGDSALYFCASSARGGAGFTFGSGTRLTVV.

The CDR3 is CASSLGETEAFF. CDR3 bases: TGTGCCAGCAGCTTAGGTGAGACTGAAGCTTTCTTT. This chain connects TRBV7-2 to TRBJ1-1, with no clear D. Germline loops: CDR1 SGHTA, CDR2 FQGNSA. The length of the CDR3 is 12 residues. V lost 1 base to trimming and J lost 5 bases, with 5 bases between them.

V and J are TRBV27 and TRBJ1-2; tentatively, D is TRBD1 (5 bases). Germline CDR1 MNHEY, CDR2 SMNVEV (reference sequence). The CDR3 length is 17 residues. V was clipped by 2 bases and J by 4 bases, with 20 bases between them. The CDR3 here is CASSLNGRAAFGYGYTF. The CDR3 DNA is TGTGCCAGCAGTTTAAACGGCAGGGCAGCGTTCGGCTATGGCTACACCTTC.

V usage is TRBV2 and J usage is TRBJ2-1; TRBD2 matches 9 bases. CDR1 is SNHLY, CDR2 FYNNEI, per germline. The J segment lost 9 bases and the V segment lost 11 bases, leaving 11 bases of the junction unmatched. The CDR3 sequence is 13 residues long. Written as DNA, the CDR3 is TGTGCCCGTGGAGTAGCGGGGGACGGTGAGCAGTTCTTC. Amino acid sequence: CARGVAGDGEQFF.

This clone has just one count. V gene TRBV9 combines with J gene TRBJ2-7; possible D gene TRBD1, 5 bases. The CDR3 has 13 residues. Germline CDR1 is SGDLS and CDR2 is YYNGEE. Trimming took off 2 bases at V and 4 bases at J, with 10 bases between the two ends. Here the CDR3 reads CASSVRVGYEQYF. The CDR3 DNA follows: TGTGCCAGCAGCGTCAGGGTTGGGTACGAGCAGTACTTC.